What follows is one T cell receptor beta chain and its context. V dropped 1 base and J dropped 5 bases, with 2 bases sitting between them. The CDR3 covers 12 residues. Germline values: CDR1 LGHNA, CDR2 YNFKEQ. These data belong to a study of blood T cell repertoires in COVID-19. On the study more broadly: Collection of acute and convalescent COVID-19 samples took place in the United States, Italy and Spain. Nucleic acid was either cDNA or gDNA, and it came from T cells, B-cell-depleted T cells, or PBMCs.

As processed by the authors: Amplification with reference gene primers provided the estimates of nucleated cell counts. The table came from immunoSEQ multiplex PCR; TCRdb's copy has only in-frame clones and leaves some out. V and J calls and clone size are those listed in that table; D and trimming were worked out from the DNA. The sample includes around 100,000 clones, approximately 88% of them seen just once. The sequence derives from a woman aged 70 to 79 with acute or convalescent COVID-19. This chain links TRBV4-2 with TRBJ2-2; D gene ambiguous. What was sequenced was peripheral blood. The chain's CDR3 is CASSQVTGELFF. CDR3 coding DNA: TGTGCCAGCAGCCAAGTAACCGGGGAGCTGTTTTTT.